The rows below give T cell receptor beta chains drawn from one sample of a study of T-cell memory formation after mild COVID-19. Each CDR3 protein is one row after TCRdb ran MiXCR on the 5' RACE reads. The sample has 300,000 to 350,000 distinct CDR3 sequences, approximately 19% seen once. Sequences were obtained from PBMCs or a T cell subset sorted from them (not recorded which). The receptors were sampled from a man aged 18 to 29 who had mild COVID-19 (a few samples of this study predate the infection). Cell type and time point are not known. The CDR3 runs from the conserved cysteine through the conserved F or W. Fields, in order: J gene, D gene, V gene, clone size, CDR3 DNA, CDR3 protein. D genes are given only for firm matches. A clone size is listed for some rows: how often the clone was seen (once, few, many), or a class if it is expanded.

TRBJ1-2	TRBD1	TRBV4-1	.	TGCGCCAGCAGCTCCCCGGGACAGATCTATGGCTACACCTTC	CASSSPGQIYGYTF
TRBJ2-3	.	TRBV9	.	TGTGCCAGCAGCGTAGCTTTAAGGACGGGCACAGATACGCAGTATTTT	CASSVALRTGTDTQYF
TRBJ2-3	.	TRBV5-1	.	TGCGCCAGCAGATCGGCAGATACGCAGTATTTT	CASRSADTQYF
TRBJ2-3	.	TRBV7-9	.	TGTGCCAGCAGCTTTTTAGGCGATACGCAGTATTTT	CASSFLGDTQYF
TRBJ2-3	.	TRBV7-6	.	TGTGCCAGCAGCCGGCCGGAGGGGTTAGCCACAGATACGCAGTATTTT	CASSRPEGLATDTQYF
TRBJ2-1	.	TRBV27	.	TGTGCCAGCAGTGGGGATAGCAATGAGCAGTTCTTC	CASSGDSNEQFF
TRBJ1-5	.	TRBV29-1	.	TGCAGCGTTGAAGTAGGGGGTGGGAATCAGCCCCAGCATTTT	CSVEVGGGNQPQHF
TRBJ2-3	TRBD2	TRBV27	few	TGTGCCAGCAGGCCTATCGGGGGGTCAGGTGGGAATACGCAGTATTTT	CASRPIGGSGGNTQYF
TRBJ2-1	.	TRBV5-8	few	TGTGCCAGCAGCCTGGAGGGGGCCCTCAATGAGCAGTTCTTC	CASSLEGALNEQFF
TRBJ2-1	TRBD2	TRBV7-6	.	TGTGCCAGCAGCTCCTCACTAGCGGGGGGGCCGCGTGAGCAGTTCTTC	CASSSSLAGGPREQFF
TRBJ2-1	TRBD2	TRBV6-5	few	TGTGCCAGCAGTTTAGCGGGGGCAAGCTCCTACAATGAGCAGTTCTTC	CASSLAGASSYNEQFF
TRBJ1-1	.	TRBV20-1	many	TGCAGTGCTATCAGACAGGACACGAACACTGAAGCTTTCTTT	CSAIRQDTNTEAFF
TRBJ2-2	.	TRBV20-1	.	TGCAGTGCTCCAGAGGGACCTACCGGGGAGCTGTTTTTT	CSAPEGPTGELFF
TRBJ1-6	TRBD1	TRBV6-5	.	TGTGCCAGCAGTTACTTCGCAGGGGGAGTAAATTCACCCCTCCACTTT	CASSYFAGGVNSPLHF
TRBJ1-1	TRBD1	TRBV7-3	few	TGTGCCAGCACTCTGGTAGGGGGCGGGGGCACTGAAGCTTTCTTT	CASTLVGGGGTEAFF
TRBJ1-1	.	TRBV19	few	TGTGCCAGTAGTACCCCCTGGGACGGCGAGAACACTGAAGCTTTCTTT	CASSTPWDGENTEAFF
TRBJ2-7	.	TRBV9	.	TGTGCCAGCAGCCGGGGGTCGCAAGCCTACGAGCAGTACTTC	CASSRGSQAYEQYF
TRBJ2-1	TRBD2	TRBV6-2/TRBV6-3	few	TGTGCCAGCACCGAACTACTAGCGGGGGTATTAAATGAGCAGTTCTTC	CASTELLAGVLNEQFF
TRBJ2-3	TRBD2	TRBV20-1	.	TGCAGTGCTCCGACTAGCGGCACAGATACGCAGTATTTT	CSAPTSGTDTQYF
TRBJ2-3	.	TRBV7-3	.	TGTGCCAGCAGCCCCATAGGGGCTAGCACAGATACGCAGTATTTT	CASSPIGASTDTQYF
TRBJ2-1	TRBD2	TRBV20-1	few	TGCAGTGCTAGAGGGGTTAGCGGGATTGAGCAGTTCTTC	CSARGVSGIEQFF
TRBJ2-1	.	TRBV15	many	TGTGCCACCAGCAGAGTAGGGGCGGGCAATGAGCAGTTCTTC	CATSRVGAGNEQFF
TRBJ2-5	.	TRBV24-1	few	TGTGCCACCAGTGAAGACAATAGTGGGGGGCCGGTTGAGACCCAGTACTTC	CATSEDNSGGPVETQYF
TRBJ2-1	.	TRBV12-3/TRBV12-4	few	TGTGCCAGCAGTTTAACGACTGGCTACAATGAGCAGTTCTTC	CASSLTTGYNEQFF
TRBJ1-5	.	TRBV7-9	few	TGTGCCAGCAGCTCCGGGGGCAGCAATCAGCCCCAGCATTTT	CASSSGGSNQPQHF
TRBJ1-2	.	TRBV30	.	TGTGCCTGGGGCAGAAACTATGGCTACACCTTC	CAWGRNYGYTF
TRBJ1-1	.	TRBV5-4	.	TGTGCCAGCAGCTTTTACAGGGTTGCGAACACTGAAGCTTTCTTT	CASSFYRVANTEAFF